Within the sample, the clone carrying this T cell receptor beta chain is medium-sized. Antigen: not known. This beta chain is an unintended read in a library built for alpha chains; its size means little. Time point of the sample: sample taken at primary tumor resection. Whole RNA, isolated from tumor, nontumor lung or frozen PBMC, was sequenced without prior sorting. This CDR3 is 17 amino acids long. The V gene's germline CDR1 is LNHDA and CDR2 SQIVND (reference sequence). V dropped 5 bases and J dropped 2 bases, with 19 bases sitting between them. This entry belongs to a study of spatial heterogeneity in lung cancer. Overall study: Alpha-chain sequences were consistently detected in smaller numbers than beta-chain sequences. Findings and caveats of the study: Intratumoral expanded alpha and beta TCR counts were found to track tumor mutation counts. Of tumor T cells, an estimated coverage of 5.5% to 8% was reached for alpha chains and about 14% for beta chains.

MiXCR was run by TCRdb on the 5' RACE reads, yielding one entry per CDR3 protein. The sample lists approximately 7,100 distinct CDR3 sequences; around 12% were seen once. The chain is built from TRBV19 and TRBJ2-1; D unclear. The specimen was lung tumor tissue, collected at surgery. This receptor was obtained from a male donor with early-stage non-small cell lung cancer. The CDR3 protein is CASSFPPWTPAYNEQFF. The DNA for the CDR3 is TGTGCCAGTAGTTTTCCCCCATGGACCCCAGCCTACAATGAGCAGTTCTTC.